This T cell receptor beta chain came from a study of blood T cell repertoires in COVID-19. Study-wide context: The samples span acute and convalescent COVID-19 from the United States, Italy and Spain. T cells, B-cell-depleted T cells, or PBMCs supplied cDNA or gDNA.

Deletions cut 2 bases from V and 7 bases from J, with 8 bases between. The CDR3 totals 12 residues. The germline CDR1 and CDR2 sequences are LGHDT and YNNKEL (reference sequence). In the original processing: Quantification of nucleated cells was approximated via reference gene primer amplification. Profiled with immunoSEQ multiplex PCR; TCRdb holds only in-frame clones, not every one. D and trimming come from the DNA, and the V and J calls and clone size come from that table. Of about 230,000 clones listed, 65% to 90% are singletons. The sequenced sample consisted of peripheral blood. This clonotype originated in a woman aged 45 to 65 with acute or convalescent COVID-19. The rearrangement links TRBV3-1 (or the pseudogene TRBV3-2) to TRBJ1-1; unclear D gene. The CDR3 coding sequence is TGTGCCAGCAGCCAAAACCGCGGTGAAGCTTTCTTT. It is translated as CASSQNRGEAFF.